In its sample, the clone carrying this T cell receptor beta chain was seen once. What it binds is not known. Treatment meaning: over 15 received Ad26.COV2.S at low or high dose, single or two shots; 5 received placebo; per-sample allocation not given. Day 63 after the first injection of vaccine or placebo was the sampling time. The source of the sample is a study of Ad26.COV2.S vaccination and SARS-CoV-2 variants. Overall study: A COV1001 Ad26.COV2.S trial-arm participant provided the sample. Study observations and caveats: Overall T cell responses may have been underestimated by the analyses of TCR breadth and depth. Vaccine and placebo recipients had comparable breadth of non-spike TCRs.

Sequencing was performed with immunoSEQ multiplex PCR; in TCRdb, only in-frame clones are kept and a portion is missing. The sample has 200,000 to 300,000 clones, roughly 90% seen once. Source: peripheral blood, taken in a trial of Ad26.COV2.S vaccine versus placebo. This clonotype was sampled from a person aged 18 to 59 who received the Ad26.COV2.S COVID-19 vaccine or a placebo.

The chain's CDR3 is CASSYSGLAGGRLNYNEQFF. CDR3 coding DNA: TGTGCCAGCAGTTACTCAGGACTAGCGGGGGGAAGACTGAACTACAATGAGCAGTTCTTC. This chain uses TRBV6-2 or TRBV6-3 with TRBJ2-1; 14 positions match TRBD2. CDR3 length: 20 amino acids. The trim removed 0 bases at V and 3 bases at J, leaving 10 bases unmatched. From germline, CDR1 is MNHEY and CDR2 SVGEGT.